Given below is one T cell receptor beta chain in context. The target antigen is unknown. These data belong to a study of T cell responses to AZD1222 COVID-19 vaccine. Study observations and caveats: Repertoires were obtained solely post-peak T cell response. When two AZD1222 doses had been given, Spike-specific TCR breadth and depth rose.

Trimming shortened V by 0 bases and J by 8 bases, and 10 bases separated the two germline ends. There are 13 residues in the CDR3. Germline V gene sequence: CDR1 MNHEY, CDR2 SVGAGI. The method was immunoSEQ multiplex PCR; TCRdb's version includes in-frame clones alone and lacks a portion of them. The table lists 120,000 or so clones, roughly 85% of them singletons, with over 6.5% in the top ten. The starting material was peripheral blood, obtained on day 0 of AZD1222 vaccination. This clonotype was obtained from an adult in good health. The chain is built from TRBV6-5 and TRBJ1-2; no definite D call. CDR3 residues: CASSYSKGRGYTF. The CDR3 coding sequence is TGTGCCAGCAGTTACTCTAAGGGCAGGGGCTACACCTTC.